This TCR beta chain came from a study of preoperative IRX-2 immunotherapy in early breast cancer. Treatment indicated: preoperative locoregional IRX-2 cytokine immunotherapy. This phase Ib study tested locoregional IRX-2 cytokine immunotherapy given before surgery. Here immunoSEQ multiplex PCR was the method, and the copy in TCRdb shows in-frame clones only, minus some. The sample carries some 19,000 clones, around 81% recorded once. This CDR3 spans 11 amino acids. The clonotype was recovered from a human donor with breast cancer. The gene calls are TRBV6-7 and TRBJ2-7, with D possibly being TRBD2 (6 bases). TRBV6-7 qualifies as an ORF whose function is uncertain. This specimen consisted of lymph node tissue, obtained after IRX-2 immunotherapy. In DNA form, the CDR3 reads TGTGCTCCCAGGCAGGGAGGCGAGCAGTACTTC. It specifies CAPRQGGEQYF.